This TCR beta chain was obtained from a study of post-analysis software for immune sequencing data. Unique molecular identifiers featured in each of the TCR beta cDNA libraries. With about 0.95 to 10 million T cells as the source, some 500,000 cDNA molecules resulted. TCRdb called the PCR reads again in MiXCR, with one record for every CDR3 protein. The sample has 700,000 to 800,000 distinct CDR3 sequences, 25% to 30% seen once. V gave up 3 bases and J gave up 1 base, with 16 bases separating them. The CDR3 covers 16 residues. Per the germline V gene, CDR1 is SGHRS and CDR2 is YFSETQ. With regard to this clonotype: Its antigen is still unknown.

Regarding the study as a whole: TRBV5-6, TRBV5-1 and TRBV20-1 were among five TRBV segments more frequent in patients than controls.

The receptor comes from a girl aged 10 to 17 with multiple sclerosis. Sequenced: blood. This chain connects TRBV5-1 to TRBJ1-1; TRBD1 might be the D (6 bases). The CDR3 region is CASSSRSGQPNTEAFF. CDR3 DNA sequence: TGCGCCAGCAGCTCCCGATCGGGACAACCGAACACTGAAGCTTTCTTT.